The rows below give T cell receptor beta chains drawn from one sample of a study of T cell responses to AZD1222 COVID-19 vaccine. Repertoires were generated with immunoSEQ multiplex PCR, while TCRdb's copy carries only in-frame clones and drops some. The data show some 180,000 clones, with around nine tenths seen just once and approximately 4% held by the top ten. Sequenced material: peripheral blood, taken 28 days after the second dose of the MenACWY control vaccine. These receptors were obtained from an adult who received the MenACWY meningococcal vaccine as a control. Each CDR3 is given without its conserved first and last residue. Fields, in order: CDR3 protein, J gene, V gene.

CDR3aa: ASSRSGRARHNEQF; j_gene: TRBJ2-1; v_gene: TRBV28
CDR3aa: ASSPPPGRGYT; j_gene: TRBJ1-2; v_gene: TRBV28
CDR3aa: SASWLKGGSYEQY; j_gene: TRBJ2-7; v_gene: TRBV20-1
CDR3aa: ASSLSGVGGTTEAF; j_gene: TRBJ1-1; v_gene: TRBV28
CDR3aa: ASSRLMIGNTIY; j_gene: TRBJ1-3; v_gene: TRBV3-1/TRBV3-2
CDR3aa: ASTPSGGLSSSYEQY; j_gene: TRBJ2-7; v_gene: TRBV7-6
CDR3aa: ASSLGEGQFGAF; j_gene: TRBJ1-1; v_gene: TRBV28
CDR3aa: AIKDDSLYNSPLH; j_gene: TRBJ1-6; v_gene: TRBV10-3
CDR3aa: ASSIGRRDTGELF; j_gene: TRBJ2-2; v_gene: TRBV19
CDR3aa: ASSRANSAGNTIY; j_gene: TRBJ1-3; v_gene: TRBV6-5
CDR3aa: ASRLVGTSLDTQY; j_gene: TRBJ2-3; v_gene: TRBV12-2
CDR3aa: ATSRDGLQRSTDTQY; j_gene: TRBJ2-3; v_gene: TRBV15
CDR3aa: ASSFQKDTEAF; j_gene: TRBJ1-1; v_gene: TRBV7-7
CDR3aa: ASSLSGVNYGYT; j_gene: TRBJ1-2; v_gene: TRBV6-2/TRBV6-3